What follows are 18 T cell receptor beta chains derived from one specimen sequenced in a study of T cell changes during pregnancy in multiple sclerosis. Method: immunoSEQ multiplex PCR; TCRdb's copy keeps in-frame clones and lacks some. The profile covers 100,000 or so clones, with 75% to 95% appearing a single time and 3% to 3.5% taken by the ten largest. The sequencing here drew on peripheral blood, taken in the second trimester of pregnancy. Source of these receptors: a female donor with multiple sclerosis, enrolled in a pregnancy study.

The chain joins TRBV5-1 to TRBJ2-6; D unresolved. This CDR3 spans 15 amino acids. The V end was cut by 5 bases, the J end by 0 bases, with 9 bases between. CDR1 and CDR2 from the germline V gene are SGHRS and YFSETQ. Here the CDR3 DNA reads TGCGCCAGCAGAACAGCCCTCTCTGGGGCCAACGTCCTGACTTTC. Protein sequence: CASRTALSGANVLTF.

The chain uses TRBV30 and TRBJ1-1; D is undetermined. Germline values: CDR1 GTSNPN, CDR2 SVGIG (reference sequence). V gave up 3 bases and J gave up 2 bases, with 10 bases separating them. The CDR3 is 13 residues long. In nucleotides, the CDR3 is TGTGCCTGGAGGTCAGGCTCAAACACTGAAGCTTTCTTT. Protein: CAWRSGSNTEAFF. Full variable domain (rest looked up from reference TRBV30 and TRBJ1-1): SQTIHQWPATLVQPVGSPLSLECTVEGTSNPNLYWYRQAAGRGLQLLFYSVGIGQISSEVPQNLSASRPQDRQFILSSKKLLLSDSGFYLCAWRSGSNTEAFFGQGTRLTVV.

Concerning this clone: One end of the junction fails to match germline, which may point to a read error. The rearrangement uses TRBV7-7 and TRBJ2-1; 10 positions agree with TRBD1. CDR3 length: 16 amino acids. Germline lookup yields CDR1 SSHAT and CDR2 FNYEAQ (reference sequence). For the CDR3, the DNA is TGTGCTAGCAGCCCTGACCGGGACAGGGGTAGCAATGAGCAGTTCTTC. Translated: CASSPDRDRGSNEQFF. Filled out from reference TRBV7-7 and TRBJ2-1, the complete variable domain reads GAGVSQSPRYKVTKRGQDVTLRCDPISSHATLYWYQQALGQGPEFLTYFNYEAQPDKSGLPSDRFSAERPEGSISTLTIQRTEQRDSAMYRCASSPDRDRGSNEQFFGPGTRLTVL.

J is TRBJ1-2 and V is TRBV2, with D possibly being TRBD1 (5 bases). V shed 2 bases and J shed 8 bases, with 12 bases lying between them. This CDR3 spans 13 amino acids. Germline CDR1 reads SNHLY; CDR2 reads FYNNEI. The CDR3 DNA follows: TGTGCCAGCAGTGAAAAGGGGACTAAAGGCTACACCTTC. Encoded protein: CASSEKGTKGYTF.

The chain couples TRBV11-2 to TRBJ1-1; 10 nucleotides line up with TRBD1. The germline V gene has CDR1 SGHAT and CDR2 FQNNGV. The CDR3 runs 13 residues. V lost 4 bases to trimming and J lost 12 bases; unmatched junction nucleotides: 8. The CDR3 coding sequence is TGTGCCAGCAGCTCAGACAGGGGGCATAGAACTTTCTTT. Protein sequence: CASSSDRGHRTFF.

The rearrangement links TRBV5-1 to TRBJ2-1, with 9 positions matching TRBD1. V shed 4 bases and J 0 bases; nucleotides not matched to a gene: 14. Germline CDR1 SGHRS, CDR2 YFSETQ. The CDR3 extends over 19 amino acids. The CDR3 is CASSAAGTGSPSSYNEQFF. DNA of the CDR3: TGCGCCAGCAGCGCCGCCGGGACAGGGTCCCCCAGCTCCTACAATGAGCAGTTCTTC.

V gene TRBV28 combines with J gene TRBJ2-7; tentatively, D is TRBD2 (5 bases). The CDR3 runs to 13 residues. Per germline, CDR1 MDHEN and CDR2 SYDVKM. V lost 6 bases, J lost 5 bases, and 14 bases lay in between. CDR3: CASRSPPGNEQYF. In DNA form, the CDR3 reads TGTGCCAGCAGATCCCCCCCCGGGAACGAGCAGTACTTC.

The rearrangement uses TRBV19 and TRBJ1-5; unclear D gene. The CDR3 spans 15 residues. CDR1 and CDR2 from the germline V gene are LNHDA and SQIVND (reference sequence). The germline V and J ends were trimmed by 4 bases and 5 bases, with 15 bases remaining between them. The CDR3 nucleotides read TGTGCCAGTAGTACTATTTCGGGAAGAGATCAGCCCCAGCATTTT. It yields the protein CASSTISGRDQPQHF.

The chain uses TRBV28 and TRBJ1-4; D not certain. Looked up from germline, CDR1 is MDHEN and CDR2 is SYDVKM. The ends were cut back, 7 bases at V and 5 bases at J, with 20 bases in the middle. The CDR3 consists of 16 residues. As DNA, the CDR3 is TGTGCCAGCACCGAAAGTCCAGGCAGGATAAATGAAAAACTGTTTTTT. Translating it yields CASTESPGRINEKLFF. Based on the CDR3 plus reference TRBV28 and TRBJ1-4, the full variable domain is DVKVTQSSRYLVKRTGEKVFLECVQDMDHENMFWYRQDPGLGLRLIYFSYDVKMKEKGDIPEGYSVSREKKERFSLILESASTNQTSMYLCASTESPGRINEKLFFGSGTQLSVL.

The chain is built from TRBV28 and TRBJ2-7; 9 bases align to TRBD1. V gave up 5 bases and J gave up 7 bases; unmatched junction bases: 12. The CDR3 totals 15 residues. Germline V gives CDR1 MDHEN, CDR2 SYDVKM. The CDR3 reads CASSLTGQGSGEQYF. In DNA form, the CDR3 reads TGTGCCAGCAGTCTCACGGGACAGGGATCCGGTGAGCAGTACTTC.

The chain combines TRBV27 with TRBJ2-7; the match to TRBD1 covers 8 bases. Germline V CDR1 and CDR2: MNHEY, SMNVEV (reference sequence). After removal of 2 bases from V and 3 bases from J, the junction contained 9 bases not matched to a gene. The CDR3 runs to 16 residues. CDR3 coding DNA: TGTGCCAGCAGTTTAGGGGGAGGACAGGGCCTCTACGAGCAGTACTTC. It encodes CASSLGGGQGLYEQYF.

This clone was counted a single time. The chain's CDR3 is CASRRAGDYNEQFF. The CDR3 DNA reads TGCGCCAGCAGGCGGGCAGGGGACTACAATGAGCAGTTCTTC. The rearrangement joins TRBV5-1 to TRBJ2-1, with D possibly matching TRBD1 (6 bases). V was shortened by 5 bases and J by 3 bases, with 12 bases between the two germline ends. Per germline, CDR1 SGHRS and CDR2 YFSETQ. The CDR3 loop spans 14 amino acids.

This chain uses TRBV28 with TRBJ2-7, with 7 bases that match TRBD2. The CDR3 covers 13 residues. Germline V gene sequence: CDR1 MDHEN, CDR2 SYDVKM. The V gene end was trimmed by 8 bases and the J gene end by 3 bases; junction bases not matched to a gene: 7. CDR3 coding DNA: TGTGCCAGCTCTCAAGCGGGGAACTACGAGCAGTACTTC. The encoded protein is CASSQAGNYEQYF.

The rearrangement links TRBV6-4 to TRBJ2-7; 7 nucleotides agree with TRBD1. Germline V CDR1 and CDR2: MRHNA, SNTAGT. This CDR3 is 14 amino acids long. The V and J ends lost 8 bases and 2 bases, in that order; junction bases with no gene match: 9. DNA for the CDR3: TGTGCCAGCGGCGAACAGGGGCCCCCCTACGAGCAGTACTTC. This codes for CASGEQGPPYEQYF.

The chain has TRBV27 and TRBJ2-1; the D is unclear. Germline assignment: CDR1 MNHEY and CDR2 SMNVEV (reference sequence). The CDR3 is 15 amino acids. V gave up 5 bases and J gave up 2 bases, with 13 bases separating them. The CDR3 coding sequence is TGTGCCAGCAGTGAGTCTAGTATTCCCTACAATGAGCAGTTCTTC. It codes for CASSESSIPYNEQFF.

The chain combines TRBV28 with TRBJ2-1; 9 bases agree with TRBD2. Germline trimming cut 6 bases from V and 8 bases from J; bases unmatched to any gene: 8. This CDR3 has 14 residues. CDR1 is MDHEN, CDR2 SYDVKM, per germline. In DNA form, the CDR3 reads TGTGCCAGCAGACATCAGCGGGAGGTCTATGAGCAGTTCTTC. Protein product: CASRHQREVYEQFF.

The gene calls are TRBV4-2 and TRBJ2-1; TRBD2 agrees at 8 bases. Germline V gene sequence: CDR1 LGHNA, CDR2 YNFKEQ. The CDR3 loop spans 16 amino acids. Trimming took 1 base from V and 6 from J; bases not matched to a gene: 8. CDR3 nucleotide sequence: TGTGCCAGCAGCCAAGTCGTACTAGCGGAGTCCAATGAGCAGTTCTTC. Amino acid sequence: CASSQVVLAESNEQFF.

The V gene is TRBV28, the J gene TRBJ2-3, with 10 bases matching TRBD2. This CDR3 comprises 16 residues. Trimming cost V 2 bases and J 4 bases; bases outside gene matches: 6. In germline, CDR1 is MDHEN, CDR2 SYDVKM. The CDR3 loop reads CASSLIGLAVSDTQYF. Here the CDR3 DNA reads TGTGCCAGCAGTTTAATAGGACTAGCGGTATCAGATACGCAGTATTTT. The whole variable domain, filled in from reference TRBV28 and TRBJ2-3, reads DVKVTQSSRYLVKRTGEKVFLECVQDMDHENMFWYRQDPGLGLRLIYFSYDVKMKEKGDIPEGYSVSREKKERFSLILESASTNQTSMYLCASSLIGLAVSDTQYFGPGTRLTVL.